This T cell receptor beta chain came from a study of OX40 agonist ivuxolimab in advanced cancers. Sampling of blood occurred at baseline, cycle 4 day 1, and cycle 7 day 1. Sequencing used immunoSEQ multiplex PCR; TCRdb keeps in-frame clones, though not all of them. The table records around 53,000 clones, nearly 90% of them present only once. V was pared by 2 bases and J by 6 bases, with 4 bases of the junction left unmatched. Germline V CDR1 and CDR2: SGHDN, FVKESK. CDR3 size: 14 residues. The chain is built from TRBV14 and TRBJ2-1, with 7 bases aligning to TRBD2. This TCR derives from an adult with an advanced solid tumor such as melanoma, head and neck, liver or kidney cancer. The sequenced sample was CD4+ or CD8+ T cells sorted from blood, obtained in a trial of the OX40 agonist ivuxolimab. CDR3 region: CASSQRRESNEQFF. CDR3 DNA sequence: TGTGCCAGCAGCCAACGGCGGGAGAGCAATGAGCAGTTCTTC.